The rows below give T cell receptor beta chains drawn from one sample of a study of CD8+ T cells in alopecia areata. TCRdb's table, derived via immunoSEQ multiplex PCR, lists solely in-frame clones and lacks some. The sample lists some 160,000 clones, around 71% occurring once. Sample: CD4+ T cells sorted from blood, taken at week 4, from a patient treated with tofacitinib. These receptors came from a human donor with alopecia areata. Both conserved end residues are trimmed from each CDR3.

CDR3aa: SALLAGDQETQY
v_gene: TRBV29-1

CDR3aa: SVVRSSSNTEAF
v_gene: TRBV29-1

CDR3aa: AWSSSWMGTEAF
v_gene: TRBV30

CDR3aa: SVEDTGIDTQY
v_gene: TRBV29-1

CDR3aa: ASRDYQETQY
v_gene: TRBV2

CDR3aa: ASSQDRDVYGYT
v_gene: TRBV4-3

CDR3aa: SVRDTNQPQH
v_gene: TRBV29-1

CDR3aa: ASSEYWRQTETQY
v_gene: TRBV25-1

CDR3aa: ASPSDEQY
v_gene: TRBV5-1

CDR3aa: SVAPTQGEAF
v_gene: TRBV29-1

CDR3aa: ASSLRRGTYNSPLH
v_gene: TRBV27

CDR3aa: ASSLTRSQTNEQF
v_gene: TRBV5-1

CDR3aa: ASSLDRNTEAF
v_gene: TRBV7-7

CDR3aa: ASSLPPESPGANVLT
v_gene: TRBV14

CDR3aa: AWSLGTEAF
v_gene: TRBV30

CDR3aa: ASSLPSEQF
v_gene: TRBV5-6

CDR3aa: ASSLTGVSTDTQY
v_gene: TRBV7-3

CDR3aa: ASSFGRLAQALH
v_gene: TRBV13

CDR3aa: SVGVAYEQY
v_gene: TRBV29-1

CDR3aa: SPLAFQGGYT
v_gene: TRBV29-1

CDR3aa: SVNGGQGTDTQY
v_gene: TRBV29-1

CDR3aa: AWSVWDRGYSPLH
v_gene: TRBV30

CDR3aa: ASSEYGTGVTEAF
v_gene: TRBV2

CDR3aa: ASSQDTFGYGYT
v_gene: TRBV4-1

CDR3aa: ASSPRANGVQY
v_gene: TRBV6-6

CDR3aa: ASSLPSNEKLF
v_gene: TRBV7-2

CDR3aa: ASSLGASETQY
v_gene: TRBV5-4

CDR3aa: SVEPQGATIAF
v_gene: TRBV29-1

CDR3aa: ASSQVLNSAGGEKLF
v_gene: TRBV4-1

CDR3aa: ASSLRTGDSPLH
v_gene: TRBV7-6

CDR3aa: ASSLGRQLGQETQY
v_gene: TRBV7-2